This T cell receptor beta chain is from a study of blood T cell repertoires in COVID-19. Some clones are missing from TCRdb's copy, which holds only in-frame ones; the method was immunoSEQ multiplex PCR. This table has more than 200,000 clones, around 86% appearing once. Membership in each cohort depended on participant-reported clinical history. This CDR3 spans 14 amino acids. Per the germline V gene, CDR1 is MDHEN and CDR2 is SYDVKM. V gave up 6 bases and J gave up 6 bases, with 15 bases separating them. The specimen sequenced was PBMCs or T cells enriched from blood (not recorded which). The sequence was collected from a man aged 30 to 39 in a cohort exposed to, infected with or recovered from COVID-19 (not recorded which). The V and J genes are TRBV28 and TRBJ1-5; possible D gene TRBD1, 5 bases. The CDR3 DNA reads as TGTGCCAGCAGGAACGGAGGGGCCAGTCAGCCCCAGCATTTT. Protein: CASRNGGASQPQHF.